This TCR beta chain came from a study of shared clonotypes between healthy human individuals. Study-wide results and limits: It was observed that 5% to 6.5% of naive CD4 clonotypes were shared across several donors. As a rule, naive subsets had a larger estimated richness than memory subsets.

Evenly divided among several immunoSEQ plates was the genomic DNA of each subset. Assay: immunoSEQ multiplex PCR; the TCRdb copy retains only in-frame clones and omits some. The sample comprises some 2,100,000 clones, 95% of which are singletons, and approximately 0.13% rests with the top ten. This clone was counted once. What it recognizes is unknown. The CDR3 sequence is 16 residues long. V was clipped by 3 bases and J by 2 bases, with 16 bases between them. Germline V gene sequence: CDR1 LNHNV, CDR2 YYDKDF (reference sequence). The investigators split CD4+ cells into a CD45RA+ naive subset and a CD45RA-negative memory subset.

The sample consisted of naive CD4+ T cells sorted from blood. Subset in this sample: CD45RA+ positively selected. The gene calls are TRBV15 and TRBJ1-2; no firm D call. This TCR derives from a man between 18 and 35 years old in good health. The CDR3 region is CATSRGVPDWNYGYTF. The CDR3 nucleotides read TGTGCCACCAGCAGGGGAGTACCGGATTGGAACTATGGCTACACCTTC.